This T cell receptor beta chain was sequenced in a study of PD-1 blockade in classical Hodgkin lymphoma. Germline V gene sequence: CDR1 SGHTA, CDR2 FQGNSA. The CDR3 is made up of 13 amino acids. With 4 bases removed from V and 7 bases from J, the gap between germline ends came to 10 bases. As for time point: cycle 4 day 1 (C4D1), after six to seven weeks of nivolumab. All patients relapsed after autologous stem cell transplantation, and brentuximab vedotin exposure varied. Magnetic depletion of unwanted cells isolated CD4+ T cells from thawed PBMCs. Produced via immunoSEQ multiplex PCR; TCRdb's table is partial and in-frame only. The sample records tens of thousands of clones, roughly nine tenths being singletons.

The sequencing here drew on CD4+ T cells from blood, taken before the fourth cycle of nivolumab. The sequence was obtained from a human donor with classical Hodgkin lymphoma. V is TRBV7-2 and J is TRBJ1-4; possible D gene TRBD1, 5 bases. As DNA, the CDR3 is TGTGCCAGCAGCTATGGGGGGGGTGAAAAACTGTTTTTT. This translates into CASSYGGGEKLFF.